One sample yielded the 6 T cell receptor beta chains listed below, sequenced in a study of CD8 T cells in ankylosing spondylitis. TCRdb ran MiXCR on the 5' RACE reads and lists one entry per CDR3 protein. The sample carries 160,000 or so distinct CDR3 sequences, around a tenth recorded once. Sequencing was done on a sample of blood, either unsorted or a sorted T cell fraction (not recorded which). The receptors originated from a female donor with ankylosing spondylitis or in good health (not recorded which).

The sample holds a few counts of this clonotype. This chain connects TRBV15 to TRBJ1-1; D not certain. V was cut by 0 bases and J by 1 base, with 9 bases left in between. The CDR3 totals 15 residues. Germline CDR1 reads LNHNV; CDR2 reads YYDKDF (reference sequence). CDR3 loop: CATSRDLGRNTEAFF. Here the CDR3 DNA reads TGTGCCACCAGCAGAGATCTGGGCAGGAACACTGAAGCTTTCTTT.

This clonotype appeared many times. The genes are TRBV9 and TRBJ1-4; D remains ambiguous. The ends were cut back, 3 bases at V and 7 bases at J, with 10 bases in the middle. Germline CDR1 is SGDLS and CDR2 is YYNGEE. The CDR3 is 13 residues long. CDR3 region: CASSDRASEKLFF. The CDR3 coding sequence is TGTGCCAGCAGCGATCGGGCGAGTGAAAAACTGTTTTTT.

This clonotype was detected only a few times. V gene TRBV5-1 combines with J gene TRBJ1-1; D is undetermined. V was pared by 2 bases and J by 3 bases, with 14 bases between. Germline CDR1 and CDR2: SGHRS and YFSETQ. CDR3 length: 15 residues. CDR3 DNA: TGCGCCAGCAGCTTAAACGGAGCGGGGTACACTGAAGCTTTCTTT. Its translation is CASSLNGAGYTEAFF.

The table lists this clonotype with a few counts. The J gene is TRBJ1-2, the V gene TRBV2; TRBD1 aligns across 9 bases. Germline CDR1 is SNHLY and CDR2 is FYNNEI. The V and J ends lost 8 bases and 4 bases, in that order; junction bases with no gene match: 5. CDR3 size: 13 residues. Here the CDR3 DNA reads TGTGCCAGCGCGGGACAGGGCCTCTATGGCTACACCTTC. Encoded protein: CASAGQGLYGYTF. The full variable domain, rest sourced from reference TRBV2 and TRBJ1-2, is EPEVTQTPSHQVTQMGQEVILRCVPISNHLYFYWYRQILGQKVEFLVSFYNNEISEKSEIFDDQFSVERPDGSNFTLKIRSTKLEDSAMYFCASAGQGLYGYTFGSGTRLTVV.

V usage is TRBV7-9 and J usage is TRBJ1-2; 10 bases agree with TRBD1. The CDR3 extends over 14 amino acids. V trimming: 5 bases; J trimming: 8 bases; junction bases outside the gene matches: 8. CDR1 is SEHNR and CDR2 is FQNEAQ in the germline V gene (reference sequence). The CDR3 region is CASSRGTGVEGYTF. The CDR3 bases are TGTGCCAGCAGCCGGGGGACAGGGGTGGAAGGCTACACCTTC. The variable domain in full, completed from reference TRBV7-9 and TRBJ1-2, reads DTGVSQNPRHKITKRGQNVTFRCDPISEHNRLYWYRQTLGQGPEFLTYFQNEAQLEKSRLLSDRFSAERPKGSFSTLEIQRTEQGDSAMYLCASSRGTGVEGYTFGSGTRLTVV.

Ten or more counts support this clonotype. The chain recombines TRBV2 with TRBJ2-7, with D unclear. V was trimmed by 5 bases and J by 5 bases, leaving 7 bases between them. CDR3 size: 11 residues. Germline-derived CDR1 and CDR2 are SNHLY and FYNNEI. The CDR3, as DNA: TGTGCCAGCAGTAAGGTGGACGAGCAGTACTTC. Translating gives CASSKVDEQYF.